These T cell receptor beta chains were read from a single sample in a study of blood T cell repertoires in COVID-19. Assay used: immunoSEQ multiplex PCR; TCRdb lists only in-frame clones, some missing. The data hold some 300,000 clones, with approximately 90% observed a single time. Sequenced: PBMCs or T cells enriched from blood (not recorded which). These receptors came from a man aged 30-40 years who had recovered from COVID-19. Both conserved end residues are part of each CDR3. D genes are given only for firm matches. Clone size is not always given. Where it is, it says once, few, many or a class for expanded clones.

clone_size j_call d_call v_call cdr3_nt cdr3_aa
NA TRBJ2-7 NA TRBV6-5 TGTGCCAGCAGTAGCCCCCCCCTTTACGAGCAGTACTTC CASSSPPLYEQYF
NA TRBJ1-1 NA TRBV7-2 TGTGCCAGCAGCAGACAGACGAACACTGAAGCTTTCTTT CASSRQTNTEAFF
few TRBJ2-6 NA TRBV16 TGTGCCAGCAGCCAACCAACAGGGTTTGGGGCCAACGTCCTGACTTTC CASSQPTGFGANVLTF
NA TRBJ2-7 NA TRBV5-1 TGCGCCAGCAGACCCGACAGGTCCTACGAGCAGTACTTC CASRPDRSYEQYF
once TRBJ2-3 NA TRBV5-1 TGCGCCAGCAGCTTGGTCATCACAGATACGCAGTATTTT CASSLVITDTQYF
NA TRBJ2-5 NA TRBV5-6 TGTGCCAGCAGCTCATATAGAAGACAAGAGACCCAGTACTTC CASSSYRRQETQYF
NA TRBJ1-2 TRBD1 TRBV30 TGTGCCTGGAGCTCCGGGACAGGGGCCGGCTACACCTTC CAWSSGTGAGYTF
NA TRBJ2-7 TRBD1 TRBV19 TGTGCCAGTAGTATAGTGGGACAGGGGCCAATCTACGAGCAGTACTTC CASSIVGQGPIYEQYF
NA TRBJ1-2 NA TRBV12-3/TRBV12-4 TGTGCCAGCAGTCGGGACTATGGCTACACCTTC CASSRDYGYTF
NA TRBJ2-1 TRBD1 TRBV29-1 TGCAGCGTTGAGCGGACAGGGTACAATGAGCAGTTCTTC CSVERTGYNEQFF
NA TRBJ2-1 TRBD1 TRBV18 TGTGCCAGCTCACCACAGAGCAGGGGGCTGGGTAATGAGCAGTTCTTC CASSPQSRGLGNEQFF
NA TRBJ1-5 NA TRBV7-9 TGTGCCAGCAGCTTAGAAGGGAGAGATCAGCCCCAGCATTTT CASSLEGRDQPQHF
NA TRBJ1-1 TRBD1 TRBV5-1 TGCGCCAGCAGCTCTGGACAGGGGGGCAGCACTGAAGCTTTCTTT CASSSGQGGSTEAFF
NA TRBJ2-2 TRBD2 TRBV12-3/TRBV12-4 TGTGCCAGCAGCTTCGGACTAGCTGGGGAGCTGTTTTTT CASSFGLAGELFF
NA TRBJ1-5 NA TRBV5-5 TGTGCCAGCAGCTTGGGCAGCAGTCGGGTGTCTAGCAATCAGCCCCAGCATTTT CASSLGSSRVSSNQPQHF
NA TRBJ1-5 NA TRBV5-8 TGTGCCAGCAGCCCCGGGACTTACCATAGCAATCAGCCCCAGCATTTT CASSPGTYHSNQPQHF
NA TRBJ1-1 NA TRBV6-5 TGTGCCAGCAGTACTCAAATGAACACTGAAGCTTTCTTT CASSTQMNTEAFF
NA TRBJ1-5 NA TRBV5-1 TGCGCCAGCAGCTTGGCAGGATCAAGCAATCAGCCCCAGCATTTT CASSLAGSSNQPQHF
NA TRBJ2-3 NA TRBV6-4 TGTGCCAGCAGTTCCAGGGGTAGCACAGATACGCAGTATTTT CASSSRGSTDTQYF
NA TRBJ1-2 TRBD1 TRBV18 TGTGCCAGCTCACCCCGAGGACAGGGGAGGAATGGCTACACCTTC CASSPRGQGRNGYTF
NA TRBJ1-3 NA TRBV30 TGTGCCTGGAGGTGGGGGGTACCTGGAAACACCATATATTTT CAWRWGVPGNTIYF
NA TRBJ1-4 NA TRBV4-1 TGCGCCAGCAGCCGCCAGATGACGGGCAGGGGTGAGGCAACGGGTGAAAAACTGTTTTTT CASSRQMTGRGEATGEKLFF
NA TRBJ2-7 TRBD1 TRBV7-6 TGTGCCAGCAGCTTAGAATCGAACAGGGGCGGCGAGCAGTACTTC CASSLESNRGGEQYF
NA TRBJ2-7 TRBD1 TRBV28 TGTGCCAGCAGTTTACCGGGACAGATCTACGAGCAGTACTTC CASSLPGQIYEQYF
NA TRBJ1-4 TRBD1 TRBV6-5 TGTGCCAGCAGCCGATTGGAAGGGGGCGTTGAAAAACTGTTTTTT CASSRLEGGVEKLFF
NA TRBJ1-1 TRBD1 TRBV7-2 TGTGCCAGCAGCTCGCCACGGGACAGGGGGCGGATCGGCACTGAAGCTTTCTTT CASSSPRDRGRIGTEAFF
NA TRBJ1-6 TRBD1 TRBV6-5 TGTGCCAGCAGAGCCTGGGACAGGGATAATTCACCCCTCCACTTT CASRAWDRDNSPLHF
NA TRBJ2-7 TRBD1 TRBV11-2 TGTGCCAGCAGATTCGAAGGGGGCGGGTACGAGCAGTACTTC CASRFEGGGYEQYF
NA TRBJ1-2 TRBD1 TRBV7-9 TGTGCCAGCAGCTTAACTACCGGGACAGCTAACTATGGCTACACCTTC CASSLTTGTANYGYTF
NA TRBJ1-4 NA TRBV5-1 TGCGCCAGCAGCTTGGGGCCCCCGAGGAGCGAAAAACTGTTTTTT CASSLGPPRSEKLFF
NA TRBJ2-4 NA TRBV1 TGCACCAGCAGCCAAGATCTCCGTTTCATTCAGTACTTC CTSSQDLRFIQYF
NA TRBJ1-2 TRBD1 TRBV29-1 TGCAGCGTTGGACAGGGCTATGGCTACACCTTC CSVGQGYGYTF
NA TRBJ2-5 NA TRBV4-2 TGTGCCAGCAGCCAAGGCGGAACAGGGAACCAAGAGACCCAGTACTTC CASSQGGTGNQETQYF
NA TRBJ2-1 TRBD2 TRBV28 TGTGCCAGCAGTTTCAGTCTAGCGGGGTCTCGGAATGAGCAGTTCTTC CASSFSLAGSRNEQFF
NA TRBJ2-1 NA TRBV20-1 TGCAGTGCTAGAGGGGGGGATGAGCAGTTCTTC CSARGGDEQFF
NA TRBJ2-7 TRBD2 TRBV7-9 TGTGCCAGCAGTCCACCGAGCGGGAACCCCTACGAGCAGTACTTC CASSPPSGNPYEQYF
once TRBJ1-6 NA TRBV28 TGTGCCAGCAGTCTCACACTCGGGTCCTCGACGGATTCACCCCTCCACTTT CASSLTLGSSTDSPLHF
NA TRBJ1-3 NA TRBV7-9 TGTGCCAGCAGTTATCTGACAGGCGCGGGAAACACCATATATTTT CASSYLTGAGNTIYF
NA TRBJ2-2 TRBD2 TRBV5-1 TGCGCCAGCAGCCCTCAACTAGCGGGGGGGCCTCGGAGGGCCGGGGAGCTGTTTTTT CASSPQLAGGPRRAGELFF
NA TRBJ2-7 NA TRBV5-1 TGCGCCAGCAGCTTGGGACAGACGTCAGGCGAGCAGTACTTC CASSLGQTSGEQYF
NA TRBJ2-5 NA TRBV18 TGTGCCAGCTCATCCAAAGAGACCCAGTACTTC CASSSKETQYF
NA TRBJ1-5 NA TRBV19 TGTGCCAGTAGTAGTGGGGCTATCGTGGGGGCGAGCAATCAGCCCCAGCATTTT CASSSGAIVGASNQPQHF
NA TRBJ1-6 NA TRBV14 TGTGCCAGCAGCCAAGACTTGGTTGGCGGATCTAATTCACCCCTCCACTTT CASSQDLVGGSNSPLHF
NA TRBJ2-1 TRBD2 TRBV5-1 TGCGCCAGCAGTGGGACTAGCGGGAGTAACAATGAGCAGTTCTTC CASSGTSGSNNEQFF
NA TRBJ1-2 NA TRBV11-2 TGTGCCAGCAGCTTAGATCAACCGACAGCCCGCCGGACTGGCTACACCTTC CASSLDQPTARRTGYTF
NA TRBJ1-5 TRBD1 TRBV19 TGTGCCAGTAGTACCGGGACAGGGGGTGGAAGCAATCAGCCCCAGCATTTT CASSTGTGGGSNQPQHF
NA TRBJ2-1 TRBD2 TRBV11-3 TGTGCCAGCAGCTTAGTTGGCGGGGGGGTGACCTACAATGAGCAGTTCTTC CASSLVGGGVTYNEQFF
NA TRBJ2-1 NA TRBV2 TGTGCCAGCATCCCACAAAGGGCAGGGGTACGCAATGAGCAGTTCTTC CASIPQRAGVRNEQFF
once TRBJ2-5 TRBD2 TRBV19 TGTGCCAGTGGAGGCGTAGCGGGCGATAGGGAGACCCAGTACTTC CASGGVAGDRETQYF
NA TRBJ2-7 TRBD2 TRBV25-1 TGTGCCAGCAGTGGACTAGCGGGAGCTAGGGGGGAGCAGTACTTC CASSGLAGARGEQYF
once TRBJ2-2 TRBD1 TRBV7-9 TGTGCCAGCAGCTTAGTGGGCTCGAACAGGGGAACCGGGGAGCTGTTTTTT CASSLVGSNRGTGELFF
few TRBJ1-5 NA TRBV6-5 TGTGCCAGCAGTACAGGGTTTAGCAATCAGCCCCAGCATTTT CASSTGFSNQPQHF
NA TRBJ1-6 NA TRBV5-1 TGCGCCAGCAGCTGGGGGGCCGGGGGGCCCTACGATTCACCCCTCCACTTT CASSWGAGGPYDSPLHF
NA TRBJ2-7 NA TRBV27 TGTGCCAGCAGTTTCGGGATCGAGCAGTACTTC CASSFGIEQYF
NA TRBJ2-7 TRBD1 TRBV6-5 TGTGCCAGCAGATACGAACAGGGGGGCCTGTACGAGCAGTACTTC CASRYEQGGLYEQYF
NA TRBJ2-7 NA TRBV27 TGTGCCAGCAGTTTACTAGGACAGTCCTACGAGCAGTACTTC CASSLLGQSYEQYF
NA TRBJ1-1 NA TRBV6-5 TGTGCCAGCAGTTCCCAGGGGCCGAACACTGAAGCTTTCTTT CASSSQGPNTEAFF
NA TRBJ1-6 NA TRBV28 TGTGCCAGCGGTACAGGAAGCTCCTATAATTCACCCCTCCACTTT CASGTGSSYNSPLHF
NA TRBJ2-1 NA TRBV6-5 TGTGCCAGCAGTTTAAGCGGAAGCTCCTACAATGAGCAGTTCTTC CASSLSGSSYNEQFF
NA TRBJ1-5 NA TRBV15 TGTGCCACCAGCAGAGGGGCGGGGGCAGCTCAGCCCCAGCATTTT CATSRGAGAAQPQHF